This T cell receptor beta chain came from a study of T cells in Graves' hyperthyroidism and ophthalmopathy. Study-level findings and limits: Expanded thyroid clonotypes (above 0.001) were mostly also found in blood.

Disease lasting under 3 months, a NOSPECS grade of at least 4, and a Clinical Activity Score of at least 3 were features of the ophthalmopathy patients. Diagnoses rested on clinical symptoms, serum thyroxine and TRAb, thyroid ultrasound and orbital computed tomography. Under 12 ml fresh peripheral blood yielded the PBMCs. Germline V gene data show CDR1 as MNHEY and CDR2 as SVGAGI. The length of the CDR3 is 13 residues. Trimming left V 8 bases short and J 2 bases short, with 12 bases between. TCR beta CDR3 sequences were amplified from RNA transcripts. HTBI primers were the set used in a first-round RT-PCR of the TCR CDR3. TCRdb reanalysed the multiplex PCR reads using MiXCR and keeps one entry per CDR3 protein. Of 550,000 to 700,000 distinct CDR3 sequences in the sample, 14% to 15% were seen once. This clonotype occurred many times. Its antigen is not known.

This clonotype originated in a woman aged 40 to 50 with Graves' ophthalmopathy. This chain uses TRBV6-5 with TRBJ1-2; possibly TRBD1 for D (6 bases). The sequenced sample was blood. CDR3 sequence reads: CASRRGANYGYTF. The CDR3 DNA reads as TGTGCCAGCCGCAGGGGCGCGAACTATGGCTACACCTTC.